Shown below are 5 T cell receptor beta chains from a single sample sequenced in a study of T cell repertoires in cytomegalovirus infection. One entry per CDR3 protein results from TCRdb running MiXCR on the reads. The sample holds 640,000 or so distinct CDR3 sequences; roughly 33% are singletons and the top ten take over 15%. No antigen has been assigned to these receptors. This specimen was cultured PBMCs, taken from culture after CMV antigen stimulation. All receptors derive from a human donor in good health (CMV status not recorded). Some clones in this sample may be carry-over from other donors' samples.

This chain connects TRBV12-3 or TRBV12-4 to TRBJ2-1, with D perhaps matching TRBD1 (7 bases). The CDR3 runs to 14 residues. V dropped 6 bases and J dropped 6 bases, with 15 bases sitting between them. CDR3 sequence reads: CASSPQGGPNEQFF. The CDR3 bases are TGTGCCAGCAGCCCGCAGGGGGGCCCCAATGAGCAGTTCTTC.

The chain employs TRBV7-9 and TRBJ1-2; no definite D call. Germline V gene sequence: CDR1 SEHNR, CDR2 FQNEAQ (reference sequence). The CDR3 sequence is 13 residues long. V was pared by 5 bases and J by 6 bases, with 13 bases between. The CDR3 protein is CASSPREVDGYTF. CDR3 DNA: TGTGCCAGCAGCCCACGCGAAGTCGATGGCTACACCTTC.

This clonotype was observed a handful of times. The CDR3 sequence is CASSWTGSTDTQYF. The CDR3 DNA sequence: TGTGCCAGCTCATGGACAGGGAGCACAGATACGCAGTATTTT. The gene calls are TRBV18 and TRBJ2-3; 8 bases are a match to TRBD1. With V trimmed by 5 bases and J by 0 bases, 1 base remained unmatched. The CDR3 spans 14 residues. The germline CDR1 and CDR2 sequences are KGHSH and LQKENI. Based on the CDR3 plus reference TRBV18 and TRBJ2-3, the full variable domain is NAGVMQNPRHLVRRRGQEARLRCSPMKGHSHVYWYRQLPEEGLKFMVYLQKENIIDESGMPKERFSAEFPKEGPSILRIQQVVRGDSAAYFCASSWTGSTDTQYFGPGTRLTVL.

The rearrangement links TRBV4-1 to TRBJ2-1; 11 bases match TRBD2. The CDR3 totals 16 residues. The V and J ends lost 0 bases and 5 bases, in that order; junction bases with no gene match: 3. Germline V gives CDR1 MGHRA, CDR2 YSYEKL. The CDR3 DNA reads as TGCGCCAGCAGCCAAGAGGGGACTAGCGGAAACAATGAGCAGTTCTTC. Residues: CASSQEGTSGNNEQFF.

The chain combines TRBV27 with TRBJ2-7; D ambiguous. Trimming pared 0 bases from V and 2 bases from J, leaving 17 bases between. CDR3 length: 17 residues. Germline assignment: CDR1 MNHEY and CDR2 SMNVEV (reference sequence). CDR3 nucleotides: TGTGCCAGCAGTTTATCGGGTGCGAACACATTTACCTACGAGCAGTACTTC. This translates into CASSLSGANTFTYEQYF.